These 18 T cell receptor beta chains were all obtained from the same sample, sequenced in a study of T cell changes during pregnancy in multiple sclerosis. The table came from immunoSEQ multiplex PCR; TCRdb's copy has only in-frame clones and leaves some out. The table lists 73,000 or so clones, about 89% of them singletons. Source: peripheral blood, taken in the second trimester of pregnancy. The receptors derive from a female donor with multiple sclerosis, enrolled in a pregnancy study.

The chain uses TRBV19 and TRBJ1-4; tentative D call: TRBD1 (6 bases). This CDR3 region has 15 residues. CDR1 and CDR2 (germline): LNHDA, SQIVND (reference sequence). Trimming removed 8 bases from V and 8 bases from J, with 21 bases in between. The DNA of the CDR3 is TGTGCCAGTCGGGGACATGCAATTTCCGAGGAAAAACTGTTTTTT. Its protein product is CASRGHAISEEKLFF.

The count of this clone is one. The CDR3 nucleotides read TGTGCCAGCAGCTCACTACAGGGGATTCTATACGAGCAGTACTTC. Its translation: CASSSLQGILYEQYF. The chain uses TRBV7-9 and TRBJ2-7; 7 positions agree with TRBD1. The CDR3 loop spans 15 amino acids. Germline CDR1 is SEHNR and CDR2 is FQNEAQ (reference sequence). V gave up 4 bases and J gave up 4 bases; unmatched junction bases: 10.

The CDR3 sequence: CASSPPGLLNRLGTDTQYF. The CDR3 nucleotides read TGTGCCAGCTCACCACCGGGACTCCTGAATAGACTGGGCACAGATACGCAGTATTTT. The V call is TRBV18, the J call TRBJ2-3; D might be TRBD2 (6 bases). This CDR3 contains 19 residues. V was trimmed by 0 bases and J by 1 base, leaving 20 bases between them. Germline CDR1 is KGHSH and CDR2 is LQKENI.

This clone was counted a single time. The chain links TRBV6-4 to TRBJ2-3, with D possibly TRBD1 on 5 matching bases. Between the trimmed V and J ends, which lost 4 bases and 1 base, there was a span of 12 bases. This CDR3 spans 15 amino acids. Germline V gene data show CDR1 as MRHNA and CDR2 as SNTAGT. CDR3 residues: CASSAQGAGTDTQYF. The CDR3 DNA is TGTGCCAGCAGTGCCCAAGGGGCCGGCACAGATACGCAGTATTTT.

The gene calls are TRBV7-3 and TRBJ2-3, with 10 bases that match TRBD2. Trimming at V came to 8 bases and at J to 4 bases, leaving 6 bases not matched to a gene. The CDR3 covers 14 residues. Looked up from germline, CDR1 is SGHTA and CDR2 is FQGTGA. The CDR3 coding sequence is TGTGCCAGCGGAGAAGCGGGGGGGGCAGATACGCAGTATTTT. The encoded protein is CASGEAGGADTQYF.

The CDR3 sequence: CASSLRTGNNEQFF. The CDR3 DNA reads TGTGCCAGCAGCTTACGGACAGGGAACAATGAGCAGTTCTTC. V gene TRBV5-4 combines with J gene TRBJ2-1; 8 nucleotides match TRBD1. CDR1 SGHNT and CDR2 YYREEE come from the germline V gene (reference sequence). The CDR3 consists of 14 residues. J lost 5 bases, V lost 2 bases, and 3 bases had no gene match.

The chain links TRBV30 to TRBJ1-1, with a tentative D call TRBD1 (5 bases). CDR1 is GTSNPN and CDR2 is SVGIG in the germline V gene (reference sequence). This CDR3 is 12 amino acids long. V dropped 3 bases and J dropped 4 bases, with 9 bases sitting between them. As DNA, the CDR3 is TGTGCCTGGAGCGGGGGGGGCACTGAAGCTTTCTTT. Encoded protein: CAWSGGGTEAFF. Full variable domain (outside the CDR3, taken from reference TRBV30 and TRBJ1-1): SQTIHQWPATLVQPVGSPLSLECTVEGTSNPNLYWYRQAAGRGLQLLFYSVGIGQISSEVPQNLSASRPQDRQFILSSKKLLLSDSGFYLCAWSGGGTEAFFGQGTRLTVV.

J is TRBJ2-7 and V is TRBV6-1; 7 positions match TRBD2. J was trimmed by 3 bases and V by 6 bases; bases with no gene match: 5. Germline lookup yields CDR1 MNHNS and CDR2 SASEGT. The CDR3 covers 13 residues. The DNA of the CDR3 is TGTGCCAGCAGGTTACGCGGGGGCTACGAGCAGTACTTC. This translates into CASRLRGGYEQYF.

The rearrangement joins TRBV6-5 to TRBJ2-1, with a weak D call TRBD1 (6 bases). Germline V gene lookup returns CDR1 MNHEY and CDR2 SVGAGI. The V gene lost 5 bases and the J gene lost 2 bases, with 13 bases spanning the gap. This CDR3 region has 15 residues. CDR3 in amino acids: CASSPQPGAYNEQFF. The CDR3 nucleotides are TGTGCCAGCAGTCCCCAGCCAGGGGCCTACAATGAGCAGTTCTTC.

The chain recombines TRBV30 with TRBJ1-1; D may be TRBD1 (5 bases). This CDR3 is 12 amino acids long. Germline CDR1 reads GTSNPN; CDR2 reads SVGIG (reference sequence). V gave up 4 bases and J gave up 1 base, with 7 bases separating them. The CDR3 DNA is TGTGCCTGGATGGGGGGGAACACTGAAGCTTTCTTT. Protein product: CAWMGGNTEAFF.

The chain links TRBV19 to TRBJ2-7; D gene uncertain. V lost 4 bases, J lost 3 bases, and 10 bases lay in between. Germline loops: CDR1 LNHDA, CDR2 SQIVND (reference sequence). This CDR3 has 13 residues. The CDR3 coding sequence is TGTGCCAGTAGTACCCTCCCGGGCTACGAGCAGTACTTC. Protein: CASSTLPGYEQYF.

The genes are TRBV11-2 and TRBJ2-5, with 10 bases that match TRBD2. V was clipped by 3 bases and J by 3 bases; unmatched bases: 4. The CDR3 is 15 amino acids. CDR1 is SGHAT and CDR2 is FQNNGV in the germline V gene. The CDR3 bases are TGTGCCAGCAGCTTGGGAGCGGGGGGGAAAGAGACCCAGTACTTC. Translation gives CASSLGAGGKETQYF.

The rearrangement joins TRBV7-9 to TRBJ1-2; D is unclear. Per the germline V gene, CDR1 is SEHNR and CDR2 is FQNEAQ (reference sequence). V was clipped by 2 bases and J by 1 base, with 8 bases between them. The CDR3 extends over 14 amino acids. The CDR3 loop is CASSLSNGNYGYTF. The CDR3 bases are TGTGCCAGCAGCTTAAGTAACGGTAACTATGGCTACACCTTC.

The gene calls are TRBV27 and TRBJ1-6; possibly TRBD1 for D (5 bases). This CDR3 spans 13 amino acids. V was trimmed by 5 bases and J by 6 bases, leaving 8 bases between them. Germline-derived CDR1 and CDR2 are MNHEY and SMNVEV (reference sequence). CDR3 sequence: CASSIQGNSPLHF. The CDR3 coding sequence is TGTGCCAGCAGTATCCAGGGTAATTCACCCCTCCACTTT.

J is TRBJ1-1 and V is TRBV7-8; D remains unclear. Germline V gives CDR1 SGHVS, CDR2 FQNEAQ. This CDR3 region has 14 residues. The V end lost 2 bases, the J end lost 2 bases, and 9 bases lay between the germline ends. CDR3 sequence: CASSLQQSNTEAFF. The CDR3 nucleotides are TGTGCCAGCAGCTTACAACAGAGTAACACTGAAGCTTTCTTT.

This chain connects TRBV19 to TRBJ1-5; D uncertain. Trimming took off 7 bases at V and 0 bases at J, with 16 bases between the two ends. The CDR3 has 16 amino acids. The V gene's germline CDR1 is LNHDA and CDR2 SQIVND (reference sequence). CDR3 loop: CASTTSGIYSNQPQHF. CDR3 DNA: TGTGCCAGTACCACATCAGGAATTTATAGCAATCAGCCCCAGCATTTT.

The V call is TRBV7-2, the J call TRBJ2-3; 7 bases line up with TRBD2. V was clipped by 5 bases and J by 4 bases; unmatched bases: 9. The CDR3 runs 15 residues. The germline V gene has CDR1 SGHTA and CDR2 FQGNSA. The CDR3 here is CASSHGGGKADTQYF. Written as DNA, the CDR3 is TGTGCCAGCAGCCACGGCGGGGGTAAGGCAGATACGCAGTATTTT.

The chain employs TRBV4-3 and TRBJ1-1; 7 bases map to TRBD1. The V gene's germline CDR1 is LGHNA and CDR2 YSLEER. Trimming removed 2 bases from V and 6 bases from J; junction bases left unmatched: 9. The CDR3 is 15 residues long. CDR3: CASSQPGQLRSEAFF. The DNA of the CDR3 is TGCGCCAGCAGCCAACCGGGACAGTTGCGTTCTGAAGCTTTCTTT.